This entry concerns a single T cell receptor (beta chain). This entry is derived from a study of long-term antiretroviral therapy in people with HIV. V lost 1 base and J 0 bases, leaving 19 bases between the germline ends. The CDR3 has 20 residues. Germline assignment: CDR1 MGHRA and CDR2 YSYEKL. The assay used was immunoSEQ (version v3.0), run at survey level. Clones were read by immunoSEQ multiplex PCR, and TCRdb kept only the in-frame ones, dropping some. The sample consists of 25,000 or so clones, approximately 86% of them appearing once. The TCR comes from a woman between 25 and 40 years old with HIV. The specimen was unsorted PBMCs, collected 1.9 years after starting antiretroviral therapy. The chain combines TRBV4-1 with TRBJ2-6; TRBD2 is a possible D gene (5 bases). In DNA, the CDR3 is TGCGCCAGCAGCCAAGTGGGGTCGGCTCGGGGATTCTCTGGGGCCAACGTCCTGACTTTC. Its protein product is CASSQVGSARGFSGANVLTF.